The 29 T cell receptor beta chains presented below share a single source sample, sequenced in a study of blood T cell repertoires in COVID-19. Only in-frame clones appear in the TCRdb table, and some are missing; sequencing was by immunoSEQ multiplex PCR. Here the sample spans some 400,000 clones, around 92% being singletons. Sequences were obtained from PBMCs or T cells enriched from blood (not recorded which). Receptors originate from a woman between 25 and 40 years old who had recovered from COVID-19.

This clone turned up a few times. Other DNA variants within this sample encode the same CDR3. For the CDR3, the DNA is TGTGCCAGCATCAAAAGCGGGAGGTTCTACGAGCAGTACTTC. As protein: CASIKSGRFYEQYF. The chain recombines TRBV28 with TRBJ2-7; 9 bases agree with TRBD2. The CDR3 is 14 residues long. V was clipped by 7 bases and J by 3 bases; unmatched bases: 7. Germline assignment: CDR1 MDHEN and CDR2 SYDVKM.

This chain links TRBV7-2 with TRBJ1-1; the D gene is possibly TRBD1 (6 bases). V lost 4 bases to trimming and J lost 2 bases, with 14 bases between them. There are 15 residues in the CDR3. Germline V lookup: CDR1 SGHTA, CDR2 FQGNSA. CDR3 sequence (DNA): TGTGCCAGCAGCTCCAACAGGGCCGGTAACACTGAAGCTTTCTTT. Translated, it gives CASSSNRAGNTEAFF.

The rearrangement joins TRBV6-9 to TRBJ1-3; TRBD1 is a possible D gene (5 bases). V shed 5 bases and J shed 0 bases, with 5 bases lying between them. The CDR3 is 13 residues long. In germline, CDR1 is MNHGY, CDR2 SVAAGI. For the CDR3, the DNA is TGTGCCAGCAGTACAGGCTCTGGAAACACCATATATTTT. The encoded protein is CASSTGSGNTIYF.

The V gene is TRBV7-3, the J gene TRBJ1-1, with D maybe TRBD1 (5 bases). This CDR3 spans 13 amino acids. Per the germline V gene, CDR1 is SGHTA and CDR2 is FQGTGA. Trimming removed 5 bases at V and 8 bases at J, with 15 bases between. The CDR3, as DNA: TGTGCCAGCAGCCCAACTGGGACTGGAGAAGCTTTCTTT. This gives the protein CASSPTGTGEAFF.

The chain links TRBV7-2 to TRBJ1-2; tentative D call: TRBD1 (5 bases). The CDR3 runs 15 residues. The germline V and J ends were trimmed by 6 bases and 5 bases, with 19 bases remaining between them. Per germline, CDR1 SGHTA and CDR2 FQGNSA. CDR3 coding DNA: TGTGCCAGCAGTCCGACAGCCGGCCAAGAGTATGGCTACACCTTC. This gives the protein CASSPTAGQEYGYTF. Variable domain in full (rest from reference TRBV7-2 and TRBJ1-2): GAGVSQSPSNKVTEKGKDVELRCDPISGHTALYWYRQSLGQGLEFLIYFQGNSAPDKSGLPSDRFSAERTGGSVSTLTIQRTQQEDSAVYLCASSPTAGQEYGYTFGSGTRLTVV.

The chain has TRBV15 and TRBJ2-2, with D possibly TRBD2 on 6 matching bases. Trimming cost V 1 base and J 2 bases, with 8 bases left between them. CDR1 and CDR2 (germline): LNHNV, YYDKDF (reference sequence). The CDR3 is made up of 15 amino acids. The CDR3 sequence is CATSRGAGNTGELFF. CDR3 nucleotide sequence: TGTGCCACCAGCAGAGGGGCGGGAAACACCGGGGAGCTGTTTTTT.

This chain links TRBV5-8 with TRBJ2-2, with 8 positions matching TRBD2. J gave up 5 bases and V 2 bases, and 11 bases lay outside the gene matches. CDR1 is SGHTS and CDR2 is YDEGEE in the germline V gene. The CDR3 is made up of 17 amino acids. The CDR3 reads CASSFLSGRELTGELFF. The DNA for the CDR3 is TGTGCCAGCAGCTTCTTGAGCGGGAGAGAACTTACCGGGGAGCTGTTTTTT.

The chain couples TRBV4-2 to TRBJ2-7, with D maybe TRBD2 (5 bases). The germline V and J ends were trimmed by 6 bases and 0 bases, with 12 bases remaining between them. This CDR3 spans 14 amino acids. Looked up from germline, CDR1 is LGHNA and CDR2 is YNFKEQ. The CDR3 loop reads CASSPSGVSYEQYF. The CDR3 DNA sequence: TGTGCCAGCAGTCCCTCCGGGGTCTCCTACGAGCAGTACTTC.

CDR3 sequence reads: CAIKNIAANEAFF. The DNA for the CDR3 is TGTGCCATCAAAAATATAGCCGCGAATGAAGCTTTCTTT. The chain carries TRBV10-3 and TRBJ1-1; D not certain. CDR1 ENHRY and CDR2 SYGVKD come from the germline V gene. V lost 7 bases and J 7 bases, leaving 16 bases between the germline ends. The CDR3 loop spans 13 amino acids.

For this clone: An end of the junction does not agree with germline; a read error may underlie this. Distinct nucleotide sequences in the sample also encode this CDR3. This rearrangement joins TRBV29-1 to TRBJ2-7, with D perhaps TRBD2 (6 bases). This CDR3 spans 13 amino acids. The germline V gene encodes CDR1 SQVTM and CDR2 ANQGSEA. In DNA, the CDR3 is TGCAGCGTCGAGGGGAGGACCACCTACGAGCAGTACTTT. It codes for CSVEGRTTYEQYF.

For the CDR3, the DNA is TGTGCCTGGAGTGTACTAAGGGGGTTTACTAGCACTGAAGCTTTCTTT. Its translation is CAWSVLRGFTSTEAFF. The chain carries TRBV30 and TRBJ1-1, with a possible D match to TRBD1 (6 bases). Germline V CDR1 and CDR2: GTSNPN, SVGIG (reference sequence). The CDR3 length is 16 residues. Trimming cost V 0 bases and J 4 bases, with 18 bases left between them.

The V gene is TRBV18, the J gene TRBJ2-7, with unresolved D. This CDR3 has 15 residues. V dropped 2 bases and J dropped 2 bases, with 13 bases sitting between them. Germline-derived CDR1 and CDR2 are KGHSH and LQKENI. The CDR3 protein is CASSPDLAAPYEQYF. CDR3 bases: TGTGCCAGCTCACCAGATCTTGCGGCACCCTACGAGCAGTACTTC.

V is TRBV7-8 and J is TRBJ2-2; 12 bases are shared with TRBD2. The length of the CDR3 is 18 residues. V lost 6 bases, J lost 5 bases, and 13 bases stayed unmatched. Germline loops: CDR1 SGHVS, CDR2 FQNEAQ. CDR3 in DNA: TGTGCCAGCAGGATGATGACTAGCGGGGGATATGCAACCGGGGAGCTGTTTTTT. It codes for CASRMMTSGGYATGELFF.

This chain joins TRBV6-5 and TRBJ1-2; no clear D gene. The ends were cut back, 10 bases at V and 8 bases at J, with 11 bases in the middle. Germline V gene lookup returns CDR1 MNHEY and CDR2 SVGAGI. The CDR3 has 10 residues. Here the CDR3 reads CATGVLGYTF. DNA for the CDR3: TGTGCCACCGGAGTTTTAGGCTACACCTTC.

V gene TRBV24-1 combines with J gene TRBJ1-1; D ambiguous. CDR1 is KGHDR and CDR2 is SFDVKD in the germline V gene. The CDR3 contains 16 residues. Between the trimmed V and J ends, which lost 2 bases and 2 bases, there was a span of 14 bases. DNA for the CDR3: TGTGCCACCAGTGATTATTACGTCAGAAAAAACACTGAAGCTTTCTTT. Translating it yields CATSDYYVRKNTEAFF.

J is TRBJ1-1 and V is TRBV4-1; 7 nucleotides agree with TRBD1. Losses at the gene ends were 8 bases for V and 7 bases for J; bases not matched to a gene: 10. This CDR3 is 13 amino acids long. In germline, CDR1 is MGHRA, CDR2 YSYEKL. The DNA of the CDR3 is TGCGCCAGCGCGACAGGGTTCGGGGGTGAAGCTTTCTTT. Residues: CASATGFGGEAFF.

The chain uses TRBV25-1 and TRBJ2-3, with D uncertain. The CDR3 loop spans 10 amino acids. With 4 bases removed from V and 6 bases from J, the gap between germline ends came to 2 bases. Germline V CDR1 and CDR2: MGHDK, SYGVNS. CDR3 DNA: TGTGCCAGCAGTGCTGATACGCAGTATTTT. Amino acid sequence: CASSADTQYF.

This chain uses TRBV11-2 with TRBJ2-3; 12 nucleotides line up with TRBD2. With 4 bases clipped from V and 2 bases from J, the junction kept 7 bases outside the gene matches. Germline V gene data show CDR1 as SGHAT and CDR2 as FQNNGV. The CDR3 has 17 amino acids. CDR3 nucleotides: TGTGCCAGCAGCTCCTTCTGGACTAGCGGGAACACAGATACGCAGTATTTT. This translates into CASSSFWTSGNTDTQYF.

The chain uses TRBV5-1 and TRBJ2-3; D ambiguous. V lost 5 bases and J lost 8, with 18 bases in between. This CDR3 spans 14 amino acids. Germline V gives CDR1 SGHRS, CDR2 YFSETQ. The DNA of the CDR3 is TGCGCCAGCAGTCTTGGCCAGTTAAGAGGTACGCAGTATTTT. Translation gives CASSLGQLRGTQYF. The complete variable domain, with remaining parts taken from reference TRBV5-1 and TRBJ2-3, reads KAGVTQTPRYLIKTRGQQVTLSCSPISGHRSVSWYQQTPGQGLQFLFEYFSETQRNKGNFPGRFSGRQFSNSRSEMNVSTLELGDSALYLCASSLGQLRGTQYFGPGTRLTVL.

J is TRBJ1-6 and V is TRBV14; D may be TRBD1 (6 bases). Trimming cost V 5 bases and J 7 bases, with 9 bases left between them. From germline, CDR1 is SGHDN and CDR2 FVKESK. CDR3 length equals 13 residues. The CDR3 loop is CASSDTGNSPLHF. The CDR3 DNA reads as TGTGCCAGCAGCGATACAGGGAATTCACCCCTCCACTTT.

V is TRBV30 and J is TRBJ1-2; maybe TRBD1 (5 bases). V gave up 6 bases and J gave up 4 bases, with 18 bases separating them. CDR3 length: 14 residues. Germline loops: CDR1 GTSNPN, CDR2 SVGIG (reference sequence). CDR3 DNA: TGTGCCTGTCGGGCCCGGGGGGAGAGCTATGGCTACACCTTC. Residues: CACRARGESYGYTF.

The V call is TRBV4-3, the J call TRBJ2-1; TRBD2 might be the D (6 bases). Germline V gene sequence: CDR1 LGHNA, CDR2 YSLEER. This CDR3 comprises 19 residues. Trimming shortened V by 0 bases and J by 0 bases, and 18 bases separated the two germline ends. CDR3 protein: CASSQDHPLAERSYNEQFF. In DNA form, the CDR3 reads TGCGCCAGCAGCCAAGATCATCCCTTAGCGGAACGCTCCTACAATGAGCAGTTCTTC.

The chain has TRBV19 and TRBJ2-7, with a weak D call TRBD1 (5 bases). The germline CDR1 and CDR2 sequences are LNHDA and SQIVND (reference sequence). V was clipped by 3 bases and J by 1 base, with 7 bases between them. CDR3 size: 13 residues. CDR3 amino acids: CASSMGQSYEQYF. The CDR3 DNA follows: TGTGCCAGTAGTATGGGGCAGTCCTACGAGCAGTACTTC.

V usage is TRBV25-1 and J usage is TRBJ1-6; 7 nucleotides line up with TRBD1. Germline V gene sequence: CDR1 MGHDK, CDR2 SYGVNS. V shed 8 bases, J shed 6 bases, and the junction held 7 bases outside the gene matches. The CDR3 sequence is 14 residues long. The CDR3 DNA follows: TGTGCCAGCGGTATGACAGGGATTAATTCACCCCTCCACTTT. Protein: CASGMTGINSPLHF.

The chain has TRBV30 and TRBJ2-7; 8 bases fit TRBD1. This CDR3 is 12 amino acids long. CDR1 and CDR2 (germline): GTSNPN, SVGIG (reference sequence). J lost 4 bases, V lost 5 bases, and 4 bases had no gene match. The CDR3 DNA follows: TGTGCCTGGGGAGACAGGGGATACGAGCAGTACTTC. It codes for CAWGDRGYEQYF.

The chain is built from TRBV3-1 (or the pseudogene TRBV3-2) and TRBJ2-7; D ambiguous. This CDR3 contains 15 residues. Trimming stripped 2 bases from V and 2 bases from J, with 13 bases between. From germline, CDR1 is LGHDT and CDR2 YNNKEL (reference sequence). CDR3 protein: CASSQWASSAYEQYF. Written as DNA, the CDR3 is TGTGCCAGCAGCCAATGGGCCAGTTCCGCCTACGAGCAGTACTTC.

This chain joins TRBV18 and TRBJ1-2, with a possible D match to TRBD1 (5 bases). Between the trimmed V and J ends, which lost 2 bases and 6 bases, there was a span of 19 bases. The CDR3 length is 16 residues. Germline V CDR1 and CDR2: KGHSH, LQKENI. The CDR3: CASSPREGSSRHGYTF. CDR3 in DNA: TGTGCCAGCTCACCAAGGGAGGGGAGTTCCCGTCATGGCTACACCTTC.

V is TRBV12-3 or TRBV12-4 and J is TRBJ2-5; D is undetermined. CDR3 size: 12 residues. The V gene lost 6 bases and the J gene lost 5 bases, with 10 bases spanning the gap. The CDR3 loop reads CASRGSGETQYF. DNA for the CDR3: TGTGCCAGCAGAGGCTCAGGCGAGACCCAGTACTTC.

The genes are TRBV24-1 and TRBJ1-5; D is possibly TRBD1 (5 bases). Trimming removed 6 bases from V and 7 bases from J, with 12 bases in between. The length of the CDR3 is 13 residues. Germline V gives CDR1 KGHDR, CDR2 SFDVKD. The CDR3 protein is CATSLGGEQPQHF. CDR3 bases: TGTGCCACCAGTTTGGGGGGTGAACAGCCCCAGCATTTT.